This TCR beta chain was identified during a study of CD8 T cell repertoires and HIV-1 epitope variants. Study at large: Tested: three Gag epitope families, Nef HW9 and YT9. Autologous T cell-negative cells served as antigen-presenting cells in equal numbers. Study-wide results and caveats: Some ten antigen-specific TCR beta clonotypes were found; over 5 seemed cross-reactive to variants. Five or six clonotypes recognized Nef KF9, one HW9, none TAALDMSHF.

The CDR3 contains 14 residues. V was trimmed by 3 bases and J by 3 bases, leaving 9 bases between them. CDR1 is SEHNR, CDR2 FQNEAQ, per germline (reference sequence). The method was immunoSEQ multiplex PCR; TCRdb's version includes in-frame clones alone and lacks a portion of them. The sample yields thousands of clones, 64% seen once. Notes on this clone: Its antigen remains unknown.

The TCR was taken from a male donor with HIV. The sequenced material came from cultured CD8+ T cells derived from PBMCs. This chain uses TRBV7-9 with TRBJ1-5, with D unclear. This CDR3 reads CASSFDTPNQPQHF. In DNA, the CDR3 is TGTGCCAGCAGCTTCGACACACCCAATCAGCCCCAGCATTTT. Full variable domain (rest looked up from reference TRBV7-9 and TRBJ1-5): DTGVSQNPRHKITKRGQNVTFRCDPISEHNRLYWYRQTLGQGPEFLTYFQNEAQLEKSRLLSDRFSAERPKGSFSTLEIQRTEQGDSAMYLCASSFDTPNQPQHFGDGTRLSIL.